This TCR beta chain was captured in a study of T cell clones after liver transplantation. Across the whole study: Samples came from ITN030ST, which attempted immunosuppression withdrawal within 2 years of liver transplantation.

Comment on this clone: The antigen is undetermined.

Clones were sequenced by immunoSEQ multiplex PCR, and TCRdb holds only the in-frame ones, with some missing. The sample contains 45,000 to 60,000 clones, around 85% of which appear only once. V gave up 5 bases and J gave up 5 bases, with 18 bases separating them. Germline V lookup: CDR1 SEHNR, CDR2 FQNEAQ (reference sequence). The CDR3 is 16 residues long. Study-wide findings and caveats: In a couple of subjects, few donor cells limited the measurable donor-reactive repertoire. These preliminary findings come from unstandardized post-transplant sampling times. A larger donor-reactive than third-party decline suggested partial antigen-specific deletion.

V usage is TRBV7-9 and J usage is TRBJ2-2; tentative D call: TRBD1 (6 bases). The sequencing here drew on CD8+ T cells from blood, taken 12 months after liver transplant. This TCR came from a human patient who received a liver transplant. Some T cells may originate from the graft donor. CDR3 bases: TGTGCCAGCAGCCACACCAGCAGGGGAAGGACCGGGGAGCTGTTTTTT. Amino acids: CASSHTSRGRTGELFF.